Detailed here is one T cell receptor beta chain. This record comes from a study of radiation and T cells in renal cell carcinoma. Produced via immunoSEQ multiplex PCR; TCRdb's table is partial and in-frame only. The table shows roughly 100,000 clones, with 86% occurring only once. Time point described: baseline pretreatment blood. As to treatment: 15 Gy SBRT to primary tumor, nephrectomy 4 weeks later. CDR3 length: 14 residues. Per the germline V gene, CDR1 is GTSNPN and CDR2 is SVGIG (reference sequence). This sample comprised blood, obtained from a patient whose treatment included radiotherapy and nephrectomy. The TCR comes from a man over 45 with renal cell carcinoma. The chain combines TRBV30 with TRBJ2-5; TRBD1 or TRBD2 may be the D gene (5 bases each). The DNA matches TRBJ2-7 better at its end, which makes the J call doubtful. CDR3 in DNA: TGTGCCTGGACCCACCGGGGCTCTTCCTACGAGCAGTACTTC. Translated: CAWTHRGSSYEQYF.